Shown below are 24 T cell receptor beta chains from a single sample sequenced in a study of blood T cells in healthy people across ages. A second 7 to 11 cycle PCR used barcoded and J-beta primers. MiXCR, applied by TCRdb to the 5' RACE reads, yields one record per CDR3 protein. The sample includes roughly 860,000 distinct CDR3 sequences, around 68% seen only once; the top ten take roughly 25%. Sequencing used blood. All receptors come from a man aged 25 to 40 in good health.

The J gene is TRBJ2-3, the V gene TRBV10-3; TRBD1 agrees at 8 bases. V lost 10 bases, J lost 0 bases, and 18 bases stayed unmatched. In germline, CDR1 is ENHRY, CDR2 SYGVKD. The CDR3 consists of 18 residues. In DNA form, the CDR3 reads TGTGCCACACGGGACAGGCTTCCGAGGCTTGATAGCACAGATACGCAGTATTTT. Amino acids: CATRDRLPRLDSTDTQYF.

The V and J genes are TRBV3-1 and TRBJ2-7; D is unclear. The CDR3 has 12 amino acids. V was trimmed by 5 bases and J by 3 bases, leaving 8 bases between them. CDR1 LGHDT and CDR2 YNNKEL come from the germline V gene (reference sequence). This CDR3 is CASSAWRYEQYF. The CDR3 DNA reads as TGTGCCAGCAGCGCATGGCGCTACGAGCAGTACTTC.

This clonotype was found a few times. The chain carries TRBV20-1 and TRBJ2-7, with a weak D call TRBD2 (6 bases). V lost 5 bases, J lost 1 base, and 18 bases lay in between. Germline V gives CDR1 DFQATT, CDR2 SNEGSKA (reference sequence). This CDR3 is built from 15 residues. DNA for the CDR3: TGCAGTGCTTCGTGGAGGGGACCGTTATCCTACGAGCAGTACTTC. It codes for CSASWRGPLSYEQYF.

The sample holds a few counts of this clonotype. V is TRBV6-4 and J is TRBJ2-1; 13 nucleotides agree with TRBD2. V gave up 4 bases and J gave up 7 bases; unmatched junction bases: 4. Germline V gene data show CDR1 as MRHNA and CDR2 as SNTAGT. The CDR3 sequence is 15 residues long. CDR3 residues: CASSGTSGSSNEQFF. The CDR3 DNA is TGTGCCAGCAGTGGGACTAGCGGGAGTTCGAATGAGCAGTTCTTC.

In nucleotides, the CDR3 is TGCGCCAGCAGGCCGGACTCGCACAATGAGCAGTACTTC. The encoded protein is CASRPDSHNEQYF. The chain links TRBV5-1 to TRBJ2-1; perhaps TRBD2 as D (5 bases). The end of the DNA fits TRBJ2-7 better, so the J call may be wrong. CDR1 and CDR2 from the germline V gene are SGHRS and YFSETQ. The CDR3 has 13 amino acids.

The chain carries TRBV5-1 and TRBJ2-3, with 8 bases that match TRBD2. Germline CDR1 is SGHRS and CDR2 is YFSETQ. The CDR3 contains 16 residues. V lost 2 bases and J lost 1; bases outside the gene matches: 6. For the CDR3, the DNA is TGCGCCAGCAGCTTTGGGTCAGCGGGGGGCACAGATACGCAGTATTTT. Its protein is CASSFGSAGGTDTQYF.

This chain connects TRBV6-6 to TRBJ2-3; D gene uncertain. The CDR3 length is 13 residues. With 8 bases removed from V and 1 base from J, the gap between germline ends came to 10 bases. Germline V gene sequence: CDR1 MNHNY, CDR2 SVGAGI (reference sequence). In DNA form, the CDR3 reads TGTGCCAGCCTGCTTGGTCGCACAGATACGCAGTATTTT. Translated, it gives CASLLGRTDTQYF.

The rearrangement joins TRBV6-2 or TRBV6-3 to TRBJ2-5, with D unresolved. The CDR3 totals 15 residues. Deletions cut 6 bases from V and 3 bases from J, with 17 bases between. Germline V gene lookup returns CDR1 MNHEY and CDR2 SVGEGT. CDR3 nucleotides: TGTGCCAGCAGCCCCGTTCGGATTGGAAAAGAGACCCAGTACTTC. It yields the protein CASSPVRIGKETQYF.

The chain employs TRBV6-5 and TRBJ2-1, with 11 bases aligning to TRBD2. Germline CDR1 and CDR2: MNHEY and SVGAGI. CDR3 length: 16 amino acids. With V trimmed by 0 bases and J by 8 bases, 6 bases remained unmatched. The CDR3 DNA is TGTGCCAGCAGTTACTCCCTAGCGGGGGGTAAGGATGAGCAGTTCTTC. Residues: CASSYSLAGGKDEQFF.

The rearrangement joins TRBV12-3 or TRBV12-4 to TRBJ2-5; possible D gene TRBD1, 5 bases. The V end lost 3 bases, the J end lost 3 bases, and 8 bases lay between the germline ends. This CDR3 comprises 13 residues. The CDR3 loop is CASSLNRKETQYF. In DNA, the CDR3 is TGTGCCAGCAGTTTGAACAGGAAAGAGACCCAGTACTTC.

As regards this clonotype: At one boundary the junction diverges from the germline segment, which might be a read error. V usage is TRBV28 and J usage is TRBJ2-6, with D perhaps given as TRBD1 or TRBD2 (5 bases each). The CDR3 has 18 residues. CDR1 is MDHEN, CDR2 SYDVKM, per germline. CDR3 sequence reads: CASSSPGRRSSGATVLTF. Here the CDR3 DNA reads TGTGCCAGCAGTTCTCCGGGACGCCGGAGCTCTGGGGCCACCGTCCTGACTTTC.

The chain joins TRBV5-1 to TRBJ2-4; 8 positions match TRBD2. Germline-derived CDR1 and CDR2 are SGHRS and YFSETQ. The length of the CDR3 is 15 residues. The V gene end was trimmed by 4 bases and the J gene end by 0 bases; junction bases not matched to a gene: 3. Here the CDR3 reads CASSPTSAAKNIQYF. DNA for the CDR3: TGCGCCAGCAGCCCGACTAGCGCAGCCAAAAACATTCAGTACTTC.

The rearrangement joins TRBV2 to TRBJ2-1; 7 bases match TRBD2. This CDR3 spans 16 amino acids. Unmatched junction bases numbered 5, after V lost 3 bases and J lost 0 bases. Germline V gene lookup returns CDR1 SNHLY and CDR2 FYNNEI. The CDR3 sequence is CASSEVGEGSYNEQFF. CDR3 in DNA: TGTGCCAGCAGTGAGGTGGGGGAGGGCTCCTACAATGAGCAGTTCTTC.

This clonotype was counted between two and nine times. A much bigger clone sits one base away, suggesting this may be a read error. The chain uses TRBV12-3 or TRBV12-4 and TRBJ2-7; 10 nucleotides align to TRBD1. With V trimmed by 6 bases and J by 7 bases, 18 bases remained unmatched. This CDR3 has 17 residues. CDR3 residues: CASSPSTGTGDHNEQYF. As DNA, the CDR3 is TGTGCCAGCAGCCCATCAACCGGGACAGGGGACCACAATGAGCAGTACTTC.

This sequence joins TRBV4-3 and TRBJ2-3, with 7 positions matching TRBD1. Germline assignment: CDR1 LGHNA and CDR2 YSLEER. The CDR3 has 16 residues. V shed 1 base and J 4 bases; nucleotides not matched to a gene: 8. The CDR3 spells CASSQGDRVGSDTQYF. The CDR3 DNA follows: TGCGCCAGCAGCCAAGGGGACAGAGTTGGCTCAGATACGCAGTATTTT.

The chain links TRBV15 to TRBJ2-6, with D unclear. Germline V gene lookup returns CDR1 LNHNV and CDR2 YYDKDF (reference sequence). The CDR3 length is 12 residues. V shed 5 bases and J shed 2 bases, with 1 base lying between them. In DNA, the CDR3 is TGTGCCACCAGCGCTGGGGCCAACGTCCTGACTTTC. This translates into CATSAGANVLTF.

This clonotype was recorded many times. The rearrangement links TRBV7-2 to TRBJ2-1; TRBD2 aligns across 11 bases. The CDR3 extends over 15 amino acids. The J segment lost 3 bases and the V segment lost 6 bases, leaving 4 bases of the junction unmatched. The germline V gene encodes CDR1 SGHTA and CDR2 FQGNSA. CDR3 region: CASSSLAGGYNEQFF. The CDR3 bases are TGTGCCAGCAGTAGCCTAGCGGGGGGCTACAATGAGCAGTTCTTC.

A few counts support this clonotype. The CDR3 here is CATRTGQREQFF. Written as DNA, the CDR3 is TGTGCCACCCGGACAGGTCAACGTGAGCAGTTCTTC. V is TRBV10-3 and J is TRBJ2-1; TRBD1 matches at 7 bases. V trimming: 10 bases; J trimming: 9 bases; junction bases outside the gene matches: 9. From germline, CDR1 is ENHRY and CDR2 SYGVKD. This CDR3 is 12 amino acids long.

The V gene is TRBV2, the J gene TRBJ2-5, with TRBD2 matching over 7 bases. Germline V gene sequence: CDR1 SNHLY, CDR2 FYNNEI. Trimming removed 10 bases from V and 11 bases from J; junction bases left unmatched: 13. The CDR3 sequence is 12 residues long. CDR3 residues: CATNGAGEEQYF. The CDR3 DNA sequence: TGTGCCACTAACGGGGCGGGGGAAGAGCAGTACTTC.

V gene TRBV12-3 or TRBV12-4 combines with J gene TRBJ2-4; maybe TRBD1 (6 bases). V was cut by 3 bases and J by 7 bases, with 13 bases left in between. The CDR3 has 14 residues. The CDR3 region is CASSFAGEKNIQYF. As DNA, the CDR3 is TGTGCCAGCAGTTTCGCAGGGGAAAAGAACATTCAGTACTTC.

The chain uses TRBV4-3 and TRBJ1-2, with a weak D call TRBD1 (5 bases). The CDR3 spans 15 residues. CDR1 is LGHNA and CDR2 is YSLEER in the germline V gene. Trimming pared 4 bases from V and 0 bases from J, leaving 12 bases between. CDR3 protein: CASSPRGDPNYGYTF. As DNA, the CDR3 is TGCGCCAGCAGCCCGCGGGGGGACCCTAACTATGGCTACACCTTC.

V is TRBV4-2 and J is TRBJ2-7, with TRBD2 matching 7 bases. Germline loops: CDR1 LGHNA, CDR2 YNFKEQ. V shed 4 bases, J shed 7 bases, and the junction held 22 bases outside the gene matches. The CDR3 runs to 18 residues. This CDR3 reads CASSPAGEGSGLRNEQYF. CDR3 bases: TGTGCCAGCAGCCCGGCGGGGGAGGGTAGCGGGCTTCGGAATGAGCAGTACTTC.

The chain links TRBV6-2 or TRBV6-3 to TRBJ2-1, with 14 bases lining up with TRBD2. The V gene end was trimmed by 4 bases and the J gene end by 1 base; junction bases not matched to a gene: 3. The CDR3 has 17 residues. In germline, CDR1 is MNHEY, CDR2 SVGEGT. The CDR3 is CASSWGLAGESYNEQFF. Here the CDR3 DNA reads TGTGCCAGCAGTTGGGGACTAGCGGGGGAATCCTACAATGAGCAGTTCTTC.

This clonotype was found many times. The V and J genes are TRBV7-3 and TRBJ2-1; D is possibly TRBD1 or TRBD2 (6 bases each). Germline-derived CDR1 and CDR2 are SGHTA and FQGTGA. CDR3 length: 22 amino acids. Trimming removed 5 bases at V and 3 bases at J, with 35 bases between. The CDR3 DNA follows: TGTGCCAGCAGCCCATGGACCCCCGGGACTCTCAGGGGAAAAAACATCTACAATGAGCAGTTCTTC. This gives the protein CASSPWTPGTLRGKNIYNEQFF.